Listed below are T cell receptor beta chains from one sample, sequenced in a study of long-term antiretroviral therapy in people with HIV. The protocol was immunoSEQ multiplex PCR, while the TCRdb copy is restricted to in-frame clones and leaves out a portion. The table shows 17,000 or so clones, with around nine tenths occurring only once. The sequencing used unsorted PBMCs, collected 0.3 years after starting antiretroviral therapy. These receptors all stem from a man aged 60 to 75 with HIV. Each CDR3 is given with its conserved first and last residue. D genes are given only for firm matches. Only some rows state a clone size, as once, few, many or a class for expanded clones.

d_call j_call v_call clone_size cdr3_nt cdr3_aa
TRBD2 TRBJ2-3 TRBV7-2 - TGTGCCAGCAGCTTATGGGGACTAGCGGGAGTAGATACGCAGTATTTT CASSLWGLAGVDTQYF
- TRBJ2-1 TRBV2 once TGTGCCAGCAGTAGAGACAGGTCTACTTTCTCCTACAATGAGCAGTTCTTC CASSRDRSTFSYNEQFF
- TRBJ1-3 TRBV18 - TGTGCCAGCTCACCAACATGGGAGGCCGGAAACACCATATATTTT CASSPTWEAGNTIYF
- TRBJ2-1 TRBV9 - TGTGCCAGCAGCGTAGACACAGGGTTCGATGAGCAGTTCTTC CASSVDTGFDEQFF
TRBD1 TRBJ1-1 TRBV7-2 once TGTGCCAGCAGCTTACAGGGGGCTGCGGCTGAAGCTTTCTTT CASSLQGAAAEAFF
- TRBJ2-1 TRBV7-9 - TGTGCCAGCAGCTTAGTCGCGGGCCTTGAGCAGTTCTTC CASSLVAGLEQFF
TRBD1 TRBJ1-6 TRBV7-8 - TGTGCCAGCAGCTCGAGGGACAGGGATTATTCACCCCTCCACTTT CASSSRDRDYSPLHF
- TRBJ2-2 TRBV6-5 - TGTGCCAGCAGTTACTCGGGCGGTGCCGGGGAGCTGTTTTTT CASSYSGGAGELFF
- TRBJ2-7 TRBV10-2 - TGCGCCAGCAGTGAGTCGATAGCGTCTACCTACGAGCAGTACTTC CASSESIASTYEQYF
TRBD1 TRBJ2-7 TRBV7-9 - TGTGCCAGCAGCTCCGGGACAGGCCACGTCCCCAGACACTACGAGCAGTACTTC CASSSGTGHVPRHYEQYF
TRBD2 TRBJ2-2 TRBV5-1 - TGCGCCAGCAGCCGAATAGCGGGAGGGAACACCGGGGAGCTGTTTTTT CASSRIAGGNTGELFF
TRBD1 TRBJ2-7 TRBV19 - TGTGCCAGTAGTCCCGGGACAGGGGGATTCTACGAGCAGTACTTC CASSPGTGGFYEQYF
- TRBJ2-2 TRBV11-2 - TGTGCCAGCAGCTTTCGGAGATCGAGCTCCGGGGAGCTGTTTTTT CASSFRRSSSGELFF
- TRBJ2-5 TRBV11-2 once TGTGCCAGCAGGCCAAACTTTCGTCGGGGTTTTGAGACCCAGTACTTC CASRPNFRRGFETQYF
- TRBJ1-5 TRBV9 - TGTGCCAGCGGGGGCGGTTCTGGCAATCAGCCCCAGCATTTT CASGGGSGNQPQHF
TRBD1 TRBJ1-2 TRBV7-8 - TGTGCCAGCAGCTTAGGAGGACAGGCGTCGGGTGGCTACACCTTC CASSLGGQASGGYTF
TRBD2 TRBJ2-1 TRBV7-2 - TGTGCCAGCAGCAACCCGCGACTAGCTGACAATGAGCAGTTCTTC CASSNPRLADNEQFF
- TRBJ1-2 TRBV7-3 - TGTGCCAGCAGGGGCAGGGGAGACTATGGCTACACCTTC CASRGRGDYGYTF